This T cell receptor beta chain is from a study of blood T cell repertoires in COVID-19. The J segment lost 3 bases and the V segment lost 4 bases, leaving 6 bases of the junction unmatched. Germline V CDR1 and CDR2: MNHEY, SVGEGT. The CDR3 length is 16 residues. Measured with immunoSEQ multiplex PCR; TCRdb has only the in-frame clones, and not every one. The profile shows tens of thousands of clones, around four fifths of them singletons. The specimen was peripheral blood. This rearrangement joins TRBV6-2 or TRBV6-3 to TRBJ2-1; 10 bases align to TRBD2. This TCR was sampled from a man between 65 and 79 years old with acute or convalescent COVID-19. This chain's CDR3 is CASSSPTSGVYNEQFF. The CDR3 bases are TGTGCCAGCAGTTCGCCTACTAGCGGGGTCTACAATGAGCAGTTCTTC.